Given below is one TCR beta chain in context. The data were obtained in a study of control samples from healthy donors and cancer patients. Data came from immunoSEQ multiplex PCR; TCRdb stores just in-frame clones and leaves some out. Of approximately 100,000 clones listed, just over 90% are singletons. Sequencing input: blood. The TCR comes from a human donor in good health. The donor label of this sample is uncertain.

The CDR3 loop is CASSLVRGEKLFF. The CDR3 DNA reads as TGTGCCAGCAGTTTAGTAAGGGGTGAAAAACTGTTTTTT. The gene calls are TRBV12-3 or TRBV12-4 and TRBJ1-4, with a tentative D call TRBD1 (5 bases). The CDR3 totals 13 residues. V gave up 1 base and J gave up 7 bases, with 7 bases separating them.